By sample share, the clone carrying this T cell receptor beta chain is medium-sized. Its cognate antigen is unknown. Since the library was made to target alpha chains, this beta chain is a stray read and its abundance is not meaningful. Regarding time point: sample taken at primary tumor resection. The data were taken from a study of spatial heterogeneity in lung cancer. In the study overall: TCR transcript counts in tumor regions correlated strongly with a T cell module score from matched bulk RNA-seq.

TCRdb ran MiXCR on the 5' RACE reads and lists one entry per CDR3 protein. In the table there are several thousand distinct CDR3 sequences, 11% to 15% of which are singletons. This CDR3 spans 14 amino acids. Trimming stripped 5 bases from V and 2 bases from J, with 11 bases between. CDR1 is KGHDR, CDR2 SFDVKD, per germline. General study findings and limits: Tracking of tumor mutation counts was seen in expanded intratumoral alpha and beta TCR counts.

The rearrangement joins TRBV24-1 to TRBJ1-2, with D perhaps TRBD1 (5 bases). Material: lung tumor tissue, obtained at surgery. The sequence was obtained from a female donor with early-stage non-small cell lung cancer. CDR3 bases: TGTGCCACCAGTGGAGGGGCAGAGAACTATGGCTACACCTTC. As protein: CATSGGAENYGYTF.